The rows below give T cell receptor beta chains drawn from one sample of a study of blood T cell repertoires in COVID-19. Data came from immunoSEQ multiplex PCR; TCRdb stores just in-frame clones and leaves some out. The sample gives under 130,000 clones, roughly 76% of which show up once; 7.5% to 10% is in the top ten. Sequencing was performed on peripheral blood. These receptors were obtained from a woman in her 70s with acute or convalescent COVID-19. The CDR3 runs from the conserved cysteine through the conserved F or W. The order of the fields is clone size, J gene, V gene, D gene, CDR3 DNA, CDR3 protein. A D gene is named only where the DNA matches it firmly. Size is stated for part of the rows, as once, few or many counts, or as a class when the clone is expanded.

- | TRBJ2-3 | TRBV2 | TRBD1 | TGTGCCAGCAGTCGGGACAGGGGGCCAGATACGCAGTATTTT | CASSRDRGPDTQYF
few | TRBJ2-1 | TRBV9 | TRBD2 | TGTGCCAGCAGCGCCAGCGGGGGGCGGGGCAATGAGCAGTTCTTC | CASSASGGRGNEQFF
- | TRBJ1-2 | TRBV2 | - | TGTGCCAGCAGTGAAAGTAGGAGTAACTATGGCTACACCTTC | CASSESRSNYGYTF
- | TRBJ2-5 | TRBV18 | - | TGTGCCAGCTCACCGGGGCTCCAAGAGACCCAGTACTTC | CASSPGLQETQYF
- | TRBJ1-5 | TRBV28 | - | TGTGCCAGCACGTCCCCGTCGGGGTTCCAGCCCCAGCATTTT | CASTSPSGFQPQHF
once | TRBJ2-3 | TRBV7-2 | - | TGTGCCAGCAGCTTAGAGGGTAGCGCAGATACGCAGTATTTT | CASSLEGSADTQYF
- | TRBJ2-5 | TRBV7-2 | - | TGTGCCAGCAGCCCCCTAGGGAGCGCAGAGACCCAGTACTTC | CASSPLGSAETQYF
- | TRBJ2-7 | TRBV5-1 | - | TGCGCCAGCAGCCCGGGGGGCGACTTCTACGAGCAGTACTTC | CASSPGGDFYEQYF
- | TRBJ1-1 | TRBV30 | - | TGTGCCTGGAGTAAACAGGGGAACACTGAAGCTTTCTTT | CAWSKQGNTEAFF
- | TRBJ2-1 | TRBV11-2 | - | TGTGCCAGTGGATTGGGGCGACAGAACAATGAGCAGTTCTTC | CASGLGRQNNEQFF
- | TRBJ2-7 | TRBV28 | - | TGTGCCACCTCTTCTTTGGTTAGGGGGGGAGACTTC | CATSSLVRGGDF
- | TRBJ2-3 | TRBV19 | TRBD2 | TGTGCCAGTAGTGGCCGCCGCGGGGGGGCCCAGGCAGATACGCAGTATTTT | CASSGRRGGAQADTQYF
few | TRBJ2-3 | TRBV27 | - | TGTGCCAGCAGTTCCGGGGGAGCGGACACAGATACGCAGTATTTT | CASSSGGADTDTQYF
- | TRBJ2-5 | TRBV7-3 | - | TGTGCCAGCAGCTTAAAGGTGACCCGACTTCCTCAAGAGACCCAGTACTTC | CASSLKVTRLPQETQYF
- | TRBJ2-7 | TRBV13 | TRBD2 | TGTGCCAGCAGACTTAGCGGGACTACCTACGAGCAGTACTTC | CASRLSGTTYEQYF
- | TRBJ1-5 | TRBV19 | - | TGTGCCAGTAGTATCTGGGCGGAGACCTTAAGGGGCGATCAGCCCCAGCATTTT | CASSIWAETLRGDQPQHF
medium-sized | TRBJ1-6 | TRBV2 | TRBD1 | TGTGCCAGCAGTAACAGGGGGAACTCACCCCTCCACTTT | CASSNRGNSPLHF
- | TRBJ2-7 | TRBV2 | - | TGTGCCAGCAGCCCGGGATTTCTCGAGCAGTACTTC | CASSPGFLEQYF
once | TRBJ2-5 | TRBV2 | TRBD2 | TGTGCCAGCAGTTTAGCGGGGTCCCGCAGTCACTTC | CASSLAGSRSHF
- | TRBJ2-7 | TRBV4-2 | - | TGTGCCAGCAGCCAAGAGGCGGGGAGCTCCTACGAGCAGTACTTC | CASSQEAGSSYEQYF
- | TRBJ2-7 | TRBV7-2 | - | TGTGCCAGCAGCTTAGTAGAATACGAGCAGTACTTC | CASSLVEYEQYF
- | TRBJ2-7 | TRBV7-9 | - | TGTGCCAGCACCCCGAAGGGGCGGGAACTCTACGAGCAGTACTTC | CASTPKGRELYEQYF
once | TRBJ2-5 | TRBV9 | TRBD2 | TGTGCCAGCAGCGCGTTCCCGACCGGGACTAGCGGGAGCAACGGGCAAGAGACCCAGTACTTC | CASSAFPTGTSGSNGQETQYF
- | TRBJ2-2 | TRBV11-3 | - | TGTGCCAGCAGCTTGGGGACTGGGACCGGGGAGCTGTTTTTT | CASSLGTGTGELFF
- | TRBJ2-7 | TRBV19 | - | TGTGCCAGTAGTATTGGGATGGGGGCCGGATCCTACGAGCAGTACTTC | CASSIGMGAGSYEQYF
- | TRBJ1-5 | TRBV19 | TRBD1 | TGTGCCAGTAGTACCCGGGACAGACGCAATCAGCCCCAGCATTTT | CASSTRDRRNQPQHF
- | TRBJ1-2 | TRBV6-5 | TRBD1 | TGTGCCAGCAGTTACTCAGAGGGGGCCCACTATGGCTACACCTTC | CASSYSEGAHYGYTF
- | TRBJ1-5 | TRBV3-1/TRBV3-2 | TRBD1 | TGTGCCAGCAGCCAAGATCTGGGACAGGGCAATCAGCCCCAGCATTTT | CASSQDLGQGNQPQHF
- | TRBJ1-1 | TRBV5-4 | TRBD1 | TGTGCCAGCAGCTTGGTGGAGGGGGCCGACACTGAAGCTTTCTTT | CASSLVEGADTEAFF
- | TRBJ1-5 | TRBV12-5 | TRBD1 | TGTGCTAGTGCCCTAGACAGGGAGGGCAATCAGCCCCAGCATTTT | CASALDREGNQPQHF
- | TRBJ1-3 | TRBV6-5 | - | TGTGCCAGCAGTTACCGCGGACAGTCTGGAAACACCATATATTTT | CASSYRGQSGNTIYF
- | TRBJ2-7 | TRBV14 | TRBD2 | TGTGCCAGCAGCCAAGCCCGGACTAGCGGGAGGGTGTACTTC | CASSQARTSGRVYF
- | TRBJ1-2 | TRBV5-6 | TRBD1 | TGTGCCAGCAGCTTGGACAGGGGAAGCTATGGCTACACCTTC | CASSLDRGSYGYTF
- | TRBJ2-7 | TRBV7-2 | - | TGTGCCAGCAGCTTAGGCACAGGGTTACCCTACGAGCAGTACTTC | CASSLGTGLPYEQYF
- | TRBJ2-1 | TRBV10-3 | - | TGTGCCATCAGTGATAAGAACTCATTGGTTGAGCAGTTCTTC | CAISDKNSLVEQFF
- | TRBJ1-1 | TRBV5-4 | TRBD1 | TGTGCCAGCAGCTCCCCTGCGGGACAGGGCCTAGCTGAAGCTTTCTTT | CASSSPAGQGLAEAFF
- | TRBJ1-3 | TRBV7-2 | - | TGTGCCAGCAGCTTAGGGCCAGGTGGAGGGAACACCATATATTTT | CASSLGPGGGNTIYF
- | TRBJ2-7 | TRBV7-2 | - | TGTGCCAGCAGCTTAGTATCAGGGTTCGAGCAGTACTTC | CASSLVSGFEQYF
many | TRBJ1-1 | TRBV5-4 | - | TGTGCCAGCAGCTTCGGGGGCACTGAAGCTTTCTTT | CASSFGGTEAFF
- | TRBJ2-3 | TRBV7-6 | TRBD1 | TGTGCCAGCAGCTTCCGGACAGGGGGCGTCGATACGCAGTATTTT | CASSFRTGGVDTQYF
many | TRBJ2-7 | TRBV3-1/TRBV3-2 | TRBD1 | TGTGCCAGCAGCCAGACACAGGGGAACGAGCAGTACTTC | CASSQTQGNEQYF
few | TRBJ2-3 | TRBV7-3 | TRBD2 | TGTGCCAGCAGCCCACGACTAGCAACAGATACGCAGTATTTT | CASSPRLATDTQYF